The 21 T cell receptor beta chains presented below share a single source sample, sequenced in a study of early T cells in non-severe SARS-CoV-2 infection. Each CDR3 protein is one row after TCRdb ran MiXCR on the 5' RACE reads. The sample comprises about 63,000 distinct CDR3 sequences, under 15% of which are singletons, and around 4.7% rests with the top ten. Sample: whole blood. Receptors originate from an adult who was a healthcare worker with PCR-confirmed SARS-CoV-2 infection or an uninfected control (not recorded which).

This clonotype has only a few counts. The rearrangement links TRBV5-1 to TRBJ2-7; D not certain. Germline V CDR1 and CDR2: SGHRS, YFSETQ. V was cut by 3 bases and J by 2 bases, with 12 bases left in between. The CDR3 sequence is 14 residues long. The CDR3 DNA reads TGCGCCAGCAGCTCCGCCGCGGCAACCTACGAGCAGTACTTC. This sequence encodes CASSSAAATYEQYF.

The sample holds a few counts of this clonotype. J is TRBJ2-7 and V is TRBV5-4, with D possibly TRBD2 on 5 matching bases. CDR3 length: 16 residues. V gave up 0 bases and J gave up 1 base, with 14 bases separating them. CDR1 is SGHNT and CDR2 is YYREEE in the germline V gene (reference sequence). CDR3 residues: CASSLEEAVGSYEQYF. The CDR3 DNA sequence: TGTGCCAGCAGCTTGGAGGAGGCAGTGGGTTCCTACGAGCAGTACTTC.

This clonotype was recorded many times. V gene TRBV13 combines with J gene TRBJ2-7; 9 nucleotides agree with TRBD1. V shed 6 bases and J 2 bases; nucleotides not matched to a gene: 5. This CDR3 has 14 amino acids. Germline V gene data show CDR1 as PRHDT and CDR2 as FYEKMQ (reference sequence). The CDR3 region is CASRTRDRAYEQYF. In DNA, the CDR3 is TGTGCCAGCAGGACCCGGGACAGGGCCTACGAGCAGTACTTC.

CDR3 amino acids: CASSPPPRGDNTDTQYF. Written as DNA, the CDR3 is TGTGCCAGCAGCCCCCCGCCGCGGGGGGACAACACAGATACGCAGTATTTT. The chain is built from TRBV9 and TRBJ2-3; 8 positions match TRBD2. The junction had 12 bases not matched to a gene; V was cut back by 4 bases and J by 2 bases. CDR1 SGDLS and CDR2 YYNGEE come from the germline V gene. The CDR3 covers 17 residues.

This clonotype came up many times. The chain links TRBV25-1 to TRBJ1-5, with no clear D. Germline CDR1 reads MGHDK; CDR2 reads SYGVNS. Trimming took off 0 bases at V and 0 bases at J, with 6 bases between the two ends. The CDR3 extends over 15 amino acids. For the CDR3, the DNA is TGTGCCAGCAGTGAATACAGTGGTAGCAATCAGCCCCAGCATTTT. This translates into CASSEYSGSNQPQHF.

Ten or more counts support this clonotype. The chain has TRBV12-3 or TRBV12-4 and TRBJ2-3; 10 bases match TRBD1. The CDR3 loop spans 14 amino acids. V lost 9 bases, J lost 4 bases, and 7 bases stayed unmatched. The CDR3: CASTDRGRADTQYF. CDR3 sequence (DNA): TGTGCCAGTACAGACAGGGGGCGCGCAGATACGCAGTATTTT.

For the CDR3, the DNA is TGTGCCAGCTCACCGCCTGGACGAATGGGGGAGACCCAGTACTTC. This translates into CASSPPGRMGETQYF. The V gene is TRBV18, the J gene TRBJ2-5; D gene uncertain. Trimming stripped 3 bases from V and 5 bases from J, with 16 bases between. In germline, CDR1 is KGHSH, CDR2 LQKENI. This CDR3 contains 15 residues.

This clonotype was counted many times. The chain is built from TRBV12-3 or TRBV12-4 and TRBJ2-7; D is undetermined. This CDR3 contains 13 residues. V lost 5 bases to trimming and J lost 0 bases, with 8 bases between them. The CDR3 sequence is CASSPLSSYEQYF. CDR3 sequence (DNA): TGTGCCAGCAGTCCCCTGAGCTCCTACGAGCAGTACTTC.

In this sample, this clonotype turned up a few times. The chain joins TRBV5-1 to TRBJ1-5, with no clear D. Trimming shortened V by 0 bases and J by 3 bases, and 7 bases separated the two germline ends. CDR3 size: 14 residues. Germline-derived CDR1 and CDR2 are SGHRS and YFSETQ. The DNA for the CDR3 is TGCGCCAGCAGCTTGGAGGGCCTCAATCAGCCCCAGCATTTT. It is translated as CASSLEGLNQPQHF.

A remark on this clonotype: The junction shows a germline mismatch at one end, possibly a read error. V is TRBV27 and J is TRBJ1-2; 7 positions agree with TRBD1. CDR1 is MNHEY, CDR2 SMNVEV, per germline (reference sequence). The CDR3 has 12 residues. This CDR3 reads CTSSPGGIGYTF. CDR3 sequence (DNA): TGTACCAGCTCCCCAGGGGGTATTGGCTACACCTTC.

This clonotype showed up many times. The gene calls are TRBV6-5 and TRBJ2-7, with 8 bases fitting TRBD1. This CDR3 contains 14 residues. CDR1 is MNHEY and CDR2 is SVGAGI in the germline V gene. Trimming cost V 5 bases and J 0 bases; bases outside gene matches: 3. This CDR3 is CASSRTGSSYEQYF. For the CDR3, the DNA is TGTGCCAGCAGTCGGACAGGGAGCTCCTACGAGCAGTACTTC.

The chain has TRBV5-1 and TRBJ2-1, with D perhaps matching TRBD2 (7 bases). The CDR3 runs 15 residues. Germline values: CDR1 SGHRS, CDR2 YFSETQ. The ends were cut back, 7 bases at V and 5 bases at J, with 19 bases in the middle. CDR3 residues: CASAPLAGAHNEQFF. CDR3 nucleotide sequence: TGCGCCAGCGCCCCACTGGCGGGGGCGCACAATGAGCAGTTCTTC.

J is TRBJ2-6 and V is TRBV10-3, with D possibly matching TRBD2 (5 bases). The CDR3 is 15 amino acids. Germline V gene lookup returns CDR1 ENHRY and CDR2 SYGVKD. Trimming removed 2 bases from V and 2 bases from J, with 7 bases in between. The CDR3 loop reads CAISEEGTGANVLTF. Here the CDR3 DNA reads TGTGCCATCAGTGAGGAGGGTACTGGGGCCAACGTCCTGACTTTC.

This clonotype was counted a few times. The V and J genes are TRBV27 and TRBJ1-4, with D tentatively TRBD1 (6 bases). Germline V gene data show CDR1 as MNHEY and CDR2 as SMNVEV (reference sequence). CDR3 size: 15 residues. Trimming removed 8 bases at V and 1 base at J, with 14 bases between. CDR3 residues: CASGRGQLTNEKLFF. In nucleotides, the CDR3 is TGTGCCAGCGGGCGCGGACAGTTAACTAATGAAAAACTGTTTTTT.

This clonotype has at least ten counts. An end of the junction does not agree with germline; a read error may underlie this. The chain carries TRBV7-7 and TRBJ2-2; TRBD2 is a possible D gene (6 bases). Per germline, CDR1 SSHAT and CDR2 FNYEAQ (reference sequence). There are 17 residues in the CDR3. CDR3 amino acids: CASSLRWQGLSAGELFF. The CDR3, as DNA: TGTGCTAGCAGCTTAAGATGGCAGGGACTTTCCGCCGGGGAGCTGTTTTTT.

This clonotype showed up many times. This chain connects TRBV15 to TRBJ2-3, with 9 nucleotides matching TRBD1. Germline values: CDR1 LNHNV, CDR2 YYDKDF (reference sequence). J gave up 0 bases and V 4 bases, and 5 bases lay outside the gene matches. The CDR3 has 16 residues. The CDR3 spells CATSNGQGISTDTQYF. DNA for the CDR3: TGTGCCACCAGCAACGGACAGGGGATTAGCACAGATACGCAGTATTTT.

This clonotype was detected only a few times. The V and J genes are TRBV4-1 and TRBJ1-1; no reliable D call. The ends were cut back, 4 bases at V and 6 bases at J, with 15 bases in the middle. The length of the CDR3 is 14 residues. CDR1 is MGHRA and CDR2 is YSYEKL in the germline V gene. DNA of the CDR3: TGCGCCAGCAGCCCCCGACCGAGGGAGGCTGAAGCTTTCTTT. Protein product: CASSPRPREAEAFF.

As for this clonotype: A much more abundant neighbour one base away suggests this may be a read error. The V call is TRBV6-5, the J call TRBJ2-7; a weak D match, TRBD2 (6 bases). The CDR3 extends over 12 amino acids. Trimming shortened V by 6 bases and J by 9 bases, and 15 bases separated the two germline ends. CDR1 and CDR2 (germline): MNHEY, SVGAGI. The CDR3 spells CASSPTRIVQYF. The CDR3 DNA follows: TGTGCCAGCAGCCCGACTAGGATCGTGCAGTACTTC.

The chain joins TRBV10-1 to TRBJ2-3; 7 nucleotides line up with TRBD2. Trimming removed 3 bases from V and 2 bases from J; junction bases left unmatched: 8. This CDR3 contains 16 residues. Looked up from germline, CDR1 is WNHNN and CDR2 is SYGVQD (reference sequence). The DNA for the CDR3 is TGCGCCAGCAGTGATCGGGCGGGGGTTGTCACAGATACGCAGTATTTT. Translation gives CASSDRAGVVTDTQYF.

The chain carries TRBV7-9 and TRBJ2-1; TRBD1 agrees at 8 bases. V lost 5 bases to trimming and J lost 8 bases; unmatched junction nucleotides: 14. Germline-derived CDR1 and CDR2 are SEHNR and FQNEAQ (reference sequence). This CDR3 contains 16 residues. CDR3 loop: CASSLPTGGVRHEQFF. DNA for the CDR3: TGTGCCAGCAGCCTTCCCACAGGGGGTGTGAGGCATGAGCAGTTCTTC.

The J gene is TRBJ2-1, the V gene TRBV4-2; no clear D. The CDR3 is 15 amino acids. Germline CDR1 LGHNA, CDR2 YNFKEQ. Trimming removed 0 bases at V and 0 bases at J, with 6 bases between. CDR3 amino acids: CASSQEDSSYNEQFF. The CDR3, as DNA: TGTGCCAGCAGCCAAGAAGATAGCTCCTACAATGAGCAGTTCTTC.